The clone carrying this T cell receptor beta chain is medium-sized (0.01 to 0.1%) by share. TCRdb passed the reads through MiXCR, listing each CDR3 protein once. The top ten hold around 46% of the sample, which has 3,000 or so distinct CDR3 sequences, roughly 14% seen once. These data are taken from a study of liver allograft versus peripheral blood T cells. Background on the study: What was compared were the T cell receptor repertoires in transplanted livers and those in the peripheral blood of recipients.

Between the trimmed V and J ends, which lost 0 bases and 0 bases, there was a span of 12 bases. The CDR3 has 18 residues. Germline values: CDR1 LNHDA, CDR2 SQIVND (reference sequence). This chain connects TRBV19 to TRBJ1-6; D is ambiguous. This TCR was recovered from a human patient who had a liver transplant. Part of the T cell pool may stem from the graft donor. The chain's CDR3 is CASSIEPAVSSYNSPLHF. CDR3 in DNA: TGTGCCAGTAGTATAGAGCCGGCAGTTAGCTCCTATAATTCACCCCTCCACTTT.